This T cell receptor (beta chain) derives from a study of cytomegalovirus exposure and HLA in healthy donors. Overall study context: Approximately 180 million T cells yielded roughly 120 million unique TCR beta sequences in earlier analysis.

Points on this clone: Its cognate antigen is unknown.

Study-level findings and limits: The analysis excluded some indistinguishable V segments, including TRBV6-2 and TRBV6-3. In a later analysis, V- and J-gene trimming of beta chains associated with a DCLRE1C missense variant, replicated independently.

PCR primers comprised 60 Vbeta and 13 Jbeta primers. Clones were sequenced by immunoSEQ multiplex PCR, and TCRdb holds only the in-frame ones, with some missing. The sample carries hundreds of thousands of clones, 70% to 90% recorded once. Trimming took off 7 bases at V and 4 bases at J, with 14 bases between the two ends. The CDR3 sequence is 14 residues long. CDR1 is MNHNY, CDR2 SVGAGI, per germline (reference sequence). The sequence was obtained from a woman between 18 and 29 years old in good health and CMV-seronegative. The source material was PBMCs. The chain links TRBV6-6 to TRBJ1-5; D might be TRBD1 (5 bases). The chain's CDR3 is CASISPGPNQPQHF. The CDR3 DNA sequence: TGTGCCAGCATCTCTCCAGGGCCTAATCAGCCCCAGCATTTT.